This T cell receptor beta chain originates from a study of control samples from healthy donors and cancer patients. Repertoires were generated with immunoSEQ multiplex PCR, while TCRdb's copy carries only in-frame clones and drops some. The table records 150,000 to 200,000 clones, 90% of them present only once. The CDR3 is made up of 16 amino acids. Germline lookup yields CDR1 MNHEY and CDR2 SMNVEV (reference sequence). V was pared by 3 bases and J by 2 bases, with 11 bases between. The receptor was isolated from a woman aged 50 to 65 in good health. Sequenced sample: blood. This sequence joins TRBV27 and TRBJ1-6; possibly TRBD1 for D (6 bases). The CDR3 nucleotides are TGTGCCAGCAGTTTGGAGGGGGTGCCCTATAATTCACCCCTCCACTTT. It translates to CASSLEGVPYNSPLHF.